Presented here are 24 T cell receptor beta chains from one specimen sequenced in a study of CD8 T cells in Susac syndrome. Random hexamers were used to reverse transcribe roughly 0.45 to 1 ug of RNA. One entry per CDR3 protein results from TCRdb running MiXCR on the immunoSEQ multiplex PCR reads. Among 200,000 to 300,000 distinct CDR3 sequences, about 95% were seen once, and the ten largest hold about 0.1%. Sequencing was carried out using CD4+ T cells from PBMCs. Every receptor here comes from a human donor with Susac syndrome.

V usage is TRBV18 and J usage is TRBJ1-5; 7 positions agree with TRBD1. After removal of 3 bases from V and 5 bases from J, the junction contained 7 bases not matched to a gene. CDR1 is KGHSH and CDR2 is LQKENI in the germline V gene. This CDR3 has 15 amino acids. CDR3 sequence: CASSPIQGDYQPQHF. The DNA of the CDR3 is TGTGCCAGCTCACCTATCCAGGGGGATTATCAGCCCCAGCATTTT.

The chain has TRBV4-1 and TRBJ2-3; tentatively, D is TRBD2 (5 bases). The ends were cut back, 2 bases at V and 6 bases at J, with 15 bases in the middle. Per the germline V gene, CDR1 is MGHRA and CDR2 is YSYEKL. The CDR3 is made up of 15 amino acids. In nucleotides, the CDR3 is TGCGCCAGCAGCCAACCAGGACTGGCCATGGATACGCAGTATTTT. Translated, it gives CASSQPGLAMDTQYF.

V is TRBV6-5 and J is TRBJ2-3, with a weak D call TRBD2 (6 bases). The germline V gene has CDR1 MNHEY and CDR2 SVGAGI. CDR3 size: 13 residues. Trimming left V 2 bases short and J 10 bases short, with 13 bases between. The CDR3 loop is CASSYAGRGAQYF. In nucleotides, the CDR3 is TGTGCCAGCAGTTACGCGGGGCGAGGTGCGCAGTATTTT.

This chain uses TRBV7-3 with TRBJ2-1; TRBD1 matches 7 bases. The germline V gene encodes CDR1 SGHTA and CDR2 FQGTGA. This CDR3 region has 15 residues. The trim removed 5 bases at V and 2 bases at J, leaving 6 bases unmatched. CDR3 protein: CASSPKQGPYNEQFF. The CDR3 nucleotides read TGTGCCAGCAGCCCAAAACAGGGGCCCTACAATGAGCAGTTCTTC.

This clonotype was seen once. The chain has TRBV4-1 and TRBJ1-1; 8 nucleotides agree with TRBD1. Trimming removed 3 bases from V and 2 bases from J; junction bases left unmatched: 5. The V gene's germline CDR1 is MGHRA and CDR2 YSYEKL. This CDR3 has 15 residues. CDR3 DNA sequence: TGCGCCAGCAGCCAGACCGGACAGGGCAACACTGAAGCTTTCTTT. Protein product: CASSQTGQGNTEAFF.

V and J are TRBV6-2 or TRBV6-3 and TRBJ2-1; maybe TRBD2 (6 bases). Between the trimmed V and J ends, which lost 4 bases and 11 bases, there was a span of 12 bases. Germline CDR1 reads MNHEY; CDR2 reads SVGEGT. CDR3 length: 12 amino acids. The chain's CDR3 is CASSSSDTQQFF. CDR3 coding DNA: TGTGCCAGCAGTTCTAGCGATACCCAGCAGTTCTTC.

This clonotype is a singleton in its sample. The genes are TRBV28 and TRBJ2-3; TRBD2 aligns across 9 bases. The CDR3 runs 13 residues. Germline CDR1 and CDR2: MDHEN and SYDVKM. V lost 5 bases to trimming and J lost 6 bases; unmatched junction nucleotides: 3. CDR3: CASSPGLADTQYF. CDR3 in DNA: TGTGCCAGCAGTCCAGGACTAGCGGATACGCAGTATTTT.

The chain joins TRBV30 to TRBJ1-4, with 7 bases that match TRBD1. Losses at the gene ends were 3 bases for V and 5 bases for J; bases not matched to a gene: 15. Germline-derived CDR1 and CDR2 are GTSNPN and SVGIG (reference sequence). This CDR3 spans 17 amino acids. In DNA form, the CDR3 reads TGTGCCTGGAGACCTCCCCGGGGGGGGACAGAAAATGAAAAACTGTTTTTT. Translating gives CAWRPPRGGTENEKLFF. Using reference TRBV30 and TRBJ1-4 for the parts outside the CDR3, the full variable domain is SQTIHQWPATLVQPVGSPLSLECTVEGTSNPNLYWYRQAAGRGLQLLFYSVGIGQISSEVPQNLSASRPQDRQFILSSKKLLLSDSGFYLCAWRPPRGGTENEKLFFGSGTQLSVL.

The rearrangement joins TRBV19 to TRBJ2-7, with 7 nucleotides matching TRBD1. This CDR3 is built from 16 residues. J lost 5 bases, V lost 10 bases, and 20 bases had no gene match. In germline, CDR1 is LNHDA, CDR2 SQIVND (reference sequence). As DNA, the CDR3 is TGTGCCATACACCAACACCGGGACAGAGAGCTAGACGAGCAGTACTTC. Translated: CAIHQHRDRELDEQYF.

The CDR3 reads CASSTGHLNTDTQYF. In DNA, the CDR3 is TGCGCCAGCAGCACGGGACATCTAAACACAGATACGCAGTATTTT. The gene calls are TRBV5-1 and TRBJ2-3; D may be TRBD1 (6 bases). Germline CDR1 reads SGHRS; CDR2 reads YFSETQ. The CDR3 length is 15 residues. Trimming removed 4 bases at V and 2 bases at J, with 14 bases between.

V gene TRBV6-5 combines with J gene TRBJ1-1, with D uncertain. The V end was cut by 0 bases, the J end by 5 bases, with 10 bases between. The CDR3 loop spans 14 amino acids. CDR1 MNHEY and CDR2 SVGAGI come from the germline V gene. DNA of the CDR3: TGTGCCAGCAGTTACTCTGGCAGAAAGACTGAAGCTTTCTTT. Amino acids: CASSYSGRKTEAFF.

This clonotype was observed a single time. The chain couples TRBV2 to TRBJ1-2, with unresolved D. This CDR3 contains 11 residues. V lost 6 bases and J lost 6, with 8 bases in between. CDR1 is SNHLY and CDR2 is FYNNEI in the germline V gene. As DNA, the CDR3 is TGTGCCAGCAGCGGCCCTAATGGCTACACCTTC. Residues: CASSGPNGYTF.

The chain is built from TRBV20-1 and TRBJ2-7; 10 nucleotides align to TRBD2. CDR3 length equals 14 residues. The V and J ends lost 3 bases and 4 bases, in that order; junction bases with no gene match: 6. Germline loops: CDR1 DFQATT, CDR2 SNEGSKA (reference sequence). The CDR3 protein is CSARASGSRYEQYF. Written as DNA, the CDR3 is TGCAGTGCTAGGGCTAGCGGGAGTCGGTACGAGCAGTACTTC.

The chain joins TRBV4-2 to TRBJ2-1, with D possibly being TRBD1 or TRBD2 (5 bases each). Per the germline V gene, CDR1 is LGHNA and CDR2 is YNFKEQ. Trimming shortened V by 4 bases and J by 0 bases, and 28 bases separated the two germline ends. There are 21 residues in the CDR3. This chain's CDR3 is CASSPPSGASPKPNSYNEQFF. The CDR3, as DNA: TGTGCCAGCAGCCCTCCTAGTGGGGCTAGCCCAAAACCTAACTCCTACAATGAGCAGTTCTTC.

The chain couples TRBV18 to TRBJ2-5; 7 bases are a match to TRBD1. CDR1 and CDR2 (germline): KGHSH, LQKENI. The CDR3 is made up of 13 amino acids. Trimming removed 6 bases from V and 4 bases from J; junction bases left unmatched: 5. The CDR3 DNA reads TGTGCCAGCTCGCTGGGACAGCTAGAGACCCAGTACTTC. Its translation is CASSLGQLETQYF.

This chain links TRBV29-1 with TRBJ2-3, with 7 bases matching TRBD2. V was clipped by 4 bases and J by 1 base; unmatched bases: 2. Germline lookup yields CDR1 SQVTM and CDR2 ANQGSEA. This CDR3 contains 13 residues. CDR3 in DNA: TGCAGCGTTGGTGGGGGGGGCACAGATACGCAGTATTTT. As protein: CSVGGGGTDTQYF.

V gene TRBV20-1 combines with J gene TRBJ2-3; possibly TRBD1 or TRBD2 for D (5 bases each). The length of the CDR3 is 14 residues. V was shortened by 6 bases and J by 2 bases, with 15 bases between the two germline ends. The germline V gene encodes CDR1 DFQATT and CDR2 SNEGSKA (reference sequence). The CDR3 region is CSARFSGTTDTQYF. The CDR3 nucleotides are TGCAGTGCCAGGTTTTCCGGGACCACAGATACGCAGTATTTT.

V is TRBV3-1 and J is TRBJ2-1; 9 bases fit TRBD2. V shed 0 bases, J shed 13 bases, and the junction held 10 bases outside the gene matches. This CDR3 contains 15 residues. Germline values: CDR1 LGHDT, CDR2 YNNKEL (reference sequence). The DNA of the CDR3 is TGTGCCAGCAGCCAAGATTATGGGACTAGCATAAAACAGTTCTTC. Translated: CASSQDYGTSIKQFF.

J is TRBJ2-1 and V is TRBV29-1; 9 nucleotides match TRBD2. Trimming took 0 bases from V and 6 from J; bases not matched to a gene: 6. The germline CDR1 and CDR2 sequences are SQVTM and ANQGSEA. This CDR3 is 15 amino acids long. The CDR3 nucleotides are TGCAGCGTTGAAGACGTCGGGACTAGCTCCAATGAGCAGTTCTTC. The encoded protein is CSVEDVGTSSNEQFF.

The chain is built from TRBV25-1 and TRBJ2-7; 12 positions match TRBD2. CDR3 length: 16 residues. Germline CDR1 reads MGHDK; CDR2 reads SYGVNS. With 6 bases clipped from V and 3 bases from J, the junction kept 9 bases outside the gene matches. Here the CDR3 reads CASRQAASGRGYEQYF. CDR3 DNA sequence: TGTGCCAGCAGGCAAGCGGCTAGCGGGAGGGGCTACGAGCAGTACTTC.

The genes are TRBV9 and TRBJ1-4, with D unclear. CDR1 and CDR2 from the germline V gene are SGDLS and YYNGEE. This CDR3 is built from 13 residues. V was cut by 2 bases and J by 6 bases, with 8 bases left in between. DNA of the CDR3: TGTGCCAGCAGCGTCCGGTCTCATGAAAAACTGTTTTTT. This translates into CASSVRSHEKLFF.

The genes are TRBV27 and TRBJ1-2, with 8 bases matching TRBD1. V lost 6 bases, J lost 7 bases, and 10 bases stayed unmatched. The CDR3 sequence is 14 residues long. Germline loops: CDR1 MNHEY, CDR2 SMNVEV (reference sequence). The CDR3 region is CASSSEGQGGGYTF. CDR3 coding DNA: TGTGCCAGCAGCTCTGAAGGACAGGGCGGTGGCTACACCTTC.

The rearrangement links TRBV19 to TRBJ1-2; D not resolved. Germline lookup yields CDR1 LNHDA and CDR2 SQIVND (reference sequence). The CDR3 totals 13 residues. V lost 3 bases, J lost 4 bases, and 9 bases lay in between. The CDR3 loop reads CASSIGRVYGYTF. The CDR3 nucleotides are TGTGCCAGTAGTATTGGAAGGGTCTATGGCTACACCTTC.

The V gene is TRBV29-1, the J gene TRBJ2-7; the D is unclear. Germline V gene sequence: CDR1 SQVTM, CDR2 ANQGSEA. V was shortened by 1 base and J by 3 bases, with 13 bases between the two germline ends. CDR3 length: 14 residues. The CDR3 DNA reads as TGCAGCGTTGAAGGGGTGGGCTCGATCTACGAGCAGTACTTC. Protein: CSVEGVGSIYEQYF.